This TCR beta chain originates from a study of PD-1 blockade in classical Hodgkin lymphoma (dated by TCRdb to 2018 to 2020). Regarding the complete study: Nivolumab dosing was 3 mg/kg intravenously every 2 weeks, continuing until either disease progression or unacceptable toxicity. The study used TCR beta sequencing and CyTOF to define a peripheral blood immune signature of response to PD-1 blockade in classical Hodgkin lymphoma. The research as a whole found: Baseline TCR diversity was reported to be lower in newly diagnosed patients than in healthy donors, and even lower in relapsed/refractory patients. Baseline diversity similar to that of newly diagnosed patients was observed in trial patients achieving complete response, whereas significantly lower diversity was observed in partial responders and progressors. By C4D1, a significant rise was seen in CD4+ TCR diversity but not in CD8+ TCR diversity (p=0.0027 vs p=0.16), and the rise was most apparent among complete responders (p=0.02). The study was limited to a single clinical trial cohort, and causes of repertoire differences, possibly disease activity or prior therapy, remained undefined. Patients starting nivolumab less than 1 year after ASCT had lower diversity and were excluded from later analyses to avoid confounding by immune reconstitution.

Genomic DNA was extracted with the Qiagen DNeasy kit from unsorted PBMCs and from negatively selected CD4+ and CD8+ fractions. TCR beta CDR3 regions were amplified by immunoSEQ multiplex PCR using primers annealing to V and J segments. A synthetic immune receptor repertoire was used to minimize amplification bias, and any residual bias was removed computationally once sequencing was done. Per the source publication's procedure: Custom Python scripts were used to quantify repertoire diversity as the Shannon entropy index. The unsorted, CD4+ and CD8+ repertoires were each analyzed separately, with the exception of combined analyses, where CD4+ and CD8+ sequences were merged in silico. Clonal expansion was defined as a frequency increase of at least 2-fold after treatment compared with C1D1, and clones undetected at baseline were assigned a pseudocount of 0.5. Clones with 0 or 1 copy at C1D1 were defined as singleton clones, while clones with 2 or more copies were defined as non-singleton clones. Clones expanded in unsorted samples were labelled as CD4+, CD8+ or unknown by matching protein sequences in sorted samples from the same patient. Wilcoxon tests were applied to paired samples to test diversity changes from C1D1 to C4D1. In TCRdb, the immuneACCESS table is reduced to in-frame sequences with V and J assigned. These tables do not hold every clone; where another copy was compared, an unresolved V gene accounts for under half, and the others remain unexplained. The V and J calls and the clone size are those of that table, but D and trimming were determined from the DNA. The sample data list more than 10,000 clones, and more than 75% of these were observed just once. The top ten hold 30% of the sample.

The time point label, as the study defines it: cycle 1 day 1 (C1D1), immediately before nivolumab initiation. Relapse after autologous stem cell transplantation had occurred in all trial patients, and cohorts A, B and C were distinguished by prior brentuximab vedotin exposure. A total of under 70 patients with relapsed/refractory classical Hodgkin lymphoma made up the trial cohort, and each patient's best overall response was complete response, partial response or progressive disease. Trial patients were treated with single-agent nivolumab in the multi-cohort phase II CheckMate 205 trial. An independent review committee assessed best overall response using the 2007 International Working Group response criteria. PBMCs from the trial were collected at three points: immediately before nivolumab initiation (C1D1), and during therapy at cycle 2 day 1 and cycle 4 day 1. Peripheral blood was collected in 8 mL Vacutainer Cell Preparation Tubes, from which PBMCs were isolated by centrifugation and then cryopreserved.

Points on this clone: Its binding antigen is unknown. No base quality information exists; no much larger clone differs at one position.

There are 16 amino acids in the CDR3, from cysteine to phenylalanine inclusive. The retained sequence is limited to the CDR3, 48 bases, with the frame set at the first base. The V end loses 5 bases and the J end loses 0 bases, and a stretch of 14 bases separates them. Looking up the germline V gene yields CDR1 MDHEN and CDR2 SYDVKM. Here the chain combines TRBV28 and TRBJ1-5; the D segment cannot be called with confidence. This clonotype was obtained from a human donor with classical Hodgkin lymphoma. The sample was peripheral blood mononuclear cells (PBMCs), taken at baseline. For the CDR3, the sequence is CASSPHSQYSNQPQHF. At the DNA level, the sequence is TGTGCCAGCAGTCCGCACAGCCAATATAGCAATCAGCCCCAGCATTTT.